This TCR beta chain was recorded in a study of OX40 agonist ivuxolimab in advanced cancers. Study-level background: The costimulatory receptor OX40 (CD134) was targeted by ivuxolimab, a fully human IgG2 agonistic monoclonal antibody. Prior anti-PD-1, anti-PD-L1 or anti-CTLA-4 therapy was permitted, and checkpoint inhibitors had been received by around 40% of dose-escalation patients. Partial responses occurred in three dose-escalation patients, of whom one had hepatocellular carcinoma and two had cutaneous melanoma. The purpose of peripheral TCRbeta sequencing was to test whether ivuxolimab changed TCR sequence diversity and led to clonal T-cell expansion. Intravenous ivuxolimab was administered to patients every 2 weeks at six dose levels: 0.01, 0.1, 0.3, 1.5, 3 and 10 mg/kg. Of the roughly 54 patients in dose escalation, 19 had hepatocellular carcinoma, some 15 had melanoma, 9 had renal cell carcinoma and 9 had head and neck cancer. The paper covers the monotherapy dose-escalation part of the phase I ivuxolimab trial, which included N ≈ 57 patients. A male proportion of around 83% and a mean age of approximately 58 years, ranging from roughly 23 to 85, were recorded for the dose-escalation cohort.

Genomic DNA was extracted from sorted cells for sequencing of the TCRbeta CDR3 region. TCRbeta CDR3 regions were sequenced using the immunoSEQ Assay. This is the immuneACCESS table as TCRdb keeps it, with only in-frame sequences that have V and J called. A part of the clones is gone; compared with another copy, unresolved V genes explain less than half, and the rest is unexplained. The sample table records about 31,000 clones; 80% to 90% of these occur just once. Together, the top ten hold about a fifth of the sample. Broad study findings and their caveats: In the 0.1-3.0 mg/kg groups, partial responders were among the patients with the lowest normalized peripheral clonal expansion, particularly in CD8+ T cells. The antigen specificity of the clonally expanded peripheral T cells was not determined. After ivuxolimab, CD8+ T cells had more expanded clones than CD4+ T cells on average. Low levels of normalized T-cell clonal expansion were also shown by some nonresponding patients. At doses of 0.1 to 3.0 mg/kg, clonal expansion of both CD4+ and CD8+ T cells in blood was seen between baseline and week 6.

Patients with a history of autoimmune disease or receiving systemic immunosuppression were excluded from the trial. Peripheral blood for TCR sequencing was drawn from every dose cohort at baseline, at cycle 4 day 1 and at cycle 7 day 1. Samples were obtained from an open-label, multicenter, first-in-human phase I dose-escalation trial of ivuxolimab. Adults with locally advanced or metastatic head and neck squamous cell, hepatocellular, melanoma or renal cell carcinoma were enrolled in the trial. Before TCR sequencing, CD4+ and CD8+ T cells were separately sorted from peripheral blood. Remarks on this clone: Its antigen has not been determined. The record has no base qualities; no much larger clone is one base away.

The clonotype was recovered from an adult with an advanced solid tumor such as melanoma, head and neck, liver or kidney cancer. The input for sequencing was CD4+ or CD8+ T cells sorted from blood, taken in a trial of the OX40 agonist ivuxolimab.

The CDR3 has the sequence CASSYGDRAAEAFF. The nucleotides are TGTGCCAGCAGCTACGGGGACAGGGCGGCTGAAGCTTTCTTT. The chain is made from TRBV7-8 and TRBJ1-1; TRBD1 matches 9 bases in the middle. CDR1 and CDR2 were assigned from the germline V gene as SGHVS and FQNEAQ. Trimming accounts for 4 bases at V and 6 bases at J, while the number of junction bases matched to no gene is 6. From its cysteine to its phenylalanine, the CDR3 spans 14 amino acids. The DNA shown is the 42-base CDR3, in frame from base 1.